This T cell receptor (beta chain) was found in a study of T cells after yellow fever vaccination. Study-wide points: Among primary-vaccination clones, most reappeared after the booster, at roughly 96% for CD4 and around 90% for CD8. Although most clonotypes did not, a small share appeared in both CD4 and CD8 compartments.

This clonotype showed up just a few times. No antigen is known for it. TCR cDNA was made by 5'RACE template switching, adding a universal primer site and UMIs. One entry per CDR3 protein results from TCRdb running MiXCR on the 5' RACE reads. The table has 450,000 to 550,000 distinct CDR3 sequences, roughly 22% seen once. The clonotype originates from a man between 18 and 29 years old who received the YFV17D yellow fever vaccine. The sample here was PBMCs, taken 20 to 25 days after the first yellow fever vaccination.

This chain's CDR3 is CASREKGAEAFF. In nucleotides, the CDR3 is TGTGCCAGCAGAGAGAAAGGGGCTGAAGCTTTCTTT. The gene calls are TRBV27 and TRBJ1-1; possibly TRBD1 for D (5 bases). Germline V gene data show CDR1 as MNHEY and CDR2 as SMNVEV (reference sequence). Trimming stripped 6 bases from V and 6 bases from J, with 11 bases between. The CDR3 consists of 12 residues.